This T cell receptor beta chain was identified in a study of a mutant IDH1 vaccine in newly diagnosed glioma. On the study more broadly: Vaccine administration was initiated 4-6 weeks following radiotherapy alone, or with temozolomide cycles. Treated patients showed a male proportion of approximately 60%, a female proportion of around 40%, and a mean age of about 41 years. Patients arrived already treated with radiotherapy, temozolomide, or both, most having had both.

The time point: week 5, during vaccination. In the vaccine, a single dose held 300 ug of the mutant IDH1 20-mer peptide, along with topical imiquimod. CDR3 length: 17 residues. The germline V gene has CDR1 MDHEN and CDR2 SYDVKM. V was shortened by 3 bases and J by 2 bases, with 17 bases between the two germline ends. Findings and limits, study-wide: Pseudoprogression apparently tracked independently of changes in top peripheral T cell clonotypes.

A note on this clone: Its specificity is not known.

Clones were read by immunoSEQ multiplex PCR, and TCRdb kept only the in-frame ones, dropping some. This sample has around 78,000 clones, with 90% to 95% found just once. V is TRBV28 and J is TRBJ1-5; D gene ambiguous. The sequenced sample was PBMCs, obtained from a glioma patient whose treatment included an IDH1 peptide vaccine. This TCR was recovered from a woman between 45 and 65 years old with glioma. DNA for the CDR3: TGTGCCAGCAGTTTTAGCCTCGACCGCTTAGGCAATCAGCCCCAGCATTTT. Translation gives CASSFSLDRLGNQPQHF.